This T cell receptor (beta chain) was retrieved from a study of shared clonotypes between healthy human individuals. The germline gives CDR1 SGHTA, CDR2 FQGNSA. The CDR3 runs to 15 residues. Deletions cut 5 bases from V and 4 bases from J, with 15 bases between. The test was conducted at deep level. On ten immunoSEQ deep assay plates, unsorted PBMC DNA was sequenced. Using immunoSEQ multiplex PCR, the repertoire was profiled, and TCRdb retains in-frame clones only, with some absent. The profile shows some 500,000 clones, roughly three quarters of them singletons. Donors, healthy HIV-negative adults, lacked recent acute infections or vaccinations. Caucasian adults living in Nashville, Tennessee, provided all samples.

V and J are TRBV7-2 and TRBJ2-1; D is possibly TRBD1 (5 bases). Source material: PBMCs. The source is a woman aged 40 to 55 in good health. Some clones in this sample may be carry-over from other donors' samples. The CDR3 loop is CASSRLRGAYNEQFF. CDR3 DNA: TGTGCCAGCAGCCGCCTTAGGGGCGCATACAATGAGCAGTTCTTC. The variable domain in full, with the rest retrieved from reference TRBV7-2 and TRBJ2-1, is GAGVSQSPSNKVTEKGKDVELRCDPISGHTALYWYRQSLGQGLEFLIYFQGNSAPDKSGLPSDRFSAERTGGSVSTLTIQRTQQEDSAVYLCASSRLRGAYNEQFFGPGTRLTVL.